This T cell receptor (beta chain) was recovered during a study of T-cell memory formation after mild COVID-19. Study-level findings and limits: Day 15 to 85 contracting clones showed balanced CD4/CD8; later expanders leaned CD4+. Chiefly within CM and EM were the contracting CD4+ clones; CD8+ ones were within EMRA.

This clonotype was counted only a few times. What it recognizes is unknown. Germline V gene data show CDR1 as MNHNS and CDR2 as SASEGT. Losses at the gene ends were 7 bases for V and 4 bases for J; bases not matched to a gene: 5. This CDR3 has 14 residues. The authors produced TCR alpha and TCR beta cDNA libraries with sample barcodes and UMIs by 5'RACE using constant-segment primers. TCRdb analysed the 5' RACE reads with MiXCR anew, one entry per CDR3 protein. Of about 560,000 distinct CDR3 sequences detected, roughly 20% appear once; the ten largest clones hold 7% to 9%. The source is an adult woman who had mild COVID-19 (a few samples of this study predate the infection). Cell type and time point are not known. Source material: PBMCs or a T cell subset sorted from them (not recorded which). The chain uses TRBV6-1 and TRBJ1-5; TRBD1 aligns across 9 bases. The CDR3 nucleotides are TGTGCCAGCACCCTGGACAGGGGAAATCAGCCCCAGCATTTT. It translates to CASTLDRGNQPQHF.